This T cell receptor (beta chain) was observed in a study of blood T cell repertoires in COVID-19 (dated by TCRdb to between 2020 and 2021). With regard to the full study: Collaborator samples came from the United States, Italy and Spain and covered acute and convalescent phases of COVID-19. The prospective study material was composed of cDNA or gDNA derived from T cells, B-cell-depleted T cells, or PBMCs. The dataset comprised deeply sampled blood TCRbeta repertoires from subjects exposed to, actively infected with, or recovered from COVID-19. The repertoires were released in a freely available public database intended as a resource for research on the immune response to SARS-CoV-2. The samples were drawn from the first 160 participants of the ongoing ImmuneRACE study and from 1,254 subjects provided by 6 global collaborators. The sample metadata nearly always contained a de-identified subject ID, COVID-19 status, age in years and sex. Where HLA class I and class II types were available, the types were taken from metadata supplied by the sample provider, not from assay-based typing.

Points the paper makes about the study in general: The amount of clinical and demographic metadata varied by source and participant and was provided uncurated.

TCRbeta CDR3 regions were amplified from genomic DNA using the immunoSEQ Assay, a bias-controlled multiplex PCR. As for how the authors treated the data: The number of nucleated cells in each sample was estimated from the amplification of reference gene primers within the assay. Sequence reads were collapsed and filtered to measure the absolute abundance of every unique TCRbeta CDR3 rearrangement. For each sample, productive Simpson clonality was calculated by taking the square root of Simpson's diversity index across productive rearrangements. This is the immuneACCESS table as TCRdb keeps it, with only in-frame sequences that have V and J called. A part of the clones is gone; compared with another copy, unresolved V genes explain less than half, and the rest is unexplained. V, J and clone size are those of that table, while D and trimming were read from the DNA. The sample table shows about 170,000 clones, and under 90% are seen once. The ten top clones hold over 9.5% of the sample.

CDR1 MNHEY and CDR2 SMNVEV are derived from the germline V gene (reference sequence). The CDR3 spans 15 residues, from the cysteine through the phenylalanine. The collaborating institutions used their own protocols to collect whole blood in K2EDTA tubes. For TCRbeta analysis, collaborators shipped samples in one of three forms: frozen whole blood, isolated PBMCs, or DNA extracted from either of those sample types. A word on this clone: Its antigen specificity is not known. The DNA is left out, because the CDR3 cannot be placed on it with certainty; the CDR3 is given as TCRdb lists it.

Sequenced material: peripheral blood. In this chain, TRBV27 is recombined with TRBJ1-2. This clonotype was obtained from a woman of 80 years or more with active or convalescent COVID-19. The CDR3 amino acid sequence is: CASSFGEGGRYGYTF.